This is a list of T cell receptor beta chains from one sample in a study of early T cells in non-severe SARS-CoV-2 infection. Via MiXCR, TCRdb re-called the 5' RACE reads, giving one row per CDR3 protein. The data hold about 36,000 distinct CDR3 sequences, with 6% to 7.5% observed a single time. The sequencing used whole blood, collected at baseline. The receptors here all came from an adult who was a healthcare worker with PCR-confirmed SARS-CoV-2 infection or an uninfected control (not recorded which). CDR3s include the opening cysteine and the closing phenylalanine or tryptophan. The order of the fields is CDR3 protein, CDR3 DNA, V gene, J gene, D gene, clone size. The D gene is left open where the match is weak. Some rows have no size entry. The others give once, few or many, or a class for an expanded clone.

CAISIGQGNNSPLHF	TGTGCCATCAGTATAGGACAGGGGAATAATTCACCCCTCCACTTT	TRBV10-3	TRBJ1-6	TRBD1	.
CASTQTKGFSPLHF	TGTGCCAGCACTCAAACTAAAGGGTTTTCACCCCTCCACTTT	TRBV6-5	TRBJ1-6	.	many
CASSYFPRATNEKLFF	TGTGCCAGCAGTTACTTCCCCAGGGCAACTAATGAAAAACTGTTTTTT	TRBV6-5	TRBJ1-4	.	few
CASSFPLGAHNEQFF	TGTGCCAGCAGCTTCCCTTTAGGTGCCCACAATGAGCAGTTCTTC	TRBV7-9	TRBJ2-1	.	.
CASGLNTEAFF	TGTGCCAGCGGGTTGAACACTGAAGCTTTCTTT	TRBV7-9	TRBJ1-1	.	many
CSAAQVLADNEQFF	TGCAGCGCTGCCCAAGTTTTAGCGGATAATGAGCAGTTCTTC	TRBV29-1	TRBJ2-1	.	.
CSARDLRTGSSEQYF	TGCAGTGCTAGAGATTTGAGGACAGGGTCCTCCGAGCAGTACTTC	TRBV20-1	TRBJ2-7	TRBD1	.
CSAIQEDTQYF	TGCAGTGCTATCCAGGAGGATACGCAGTATTTT	TRBV20-1	TRBJ2-3	.	few
CASRGGSTEAFF	TGTGCCAGCAGGGGAGGTAGCACTGAAGCTTTCTTT	TRBV12-3/TRBV12-4	TRBJ1-1	.	few
CATTLGVKSSTDTQYF	TGTGCCACGACACTAGGGGTGAAGAGTAGCACAGATACGCAGTATTTT	TRBV5-4	TRBJ2-3	.	.
CSVEDRGTFPYEQYF	TGCAGCGTTGAAGATCGGGGCACTTTTCCCTACGAGCAGTACTTC	TRBV29-1	TRBJ2-7	.	few
CASSKTSGYSKEQFF	TGTGCCAGCAGTAAGACTAGCGGATACTCGAAAGAGCAGTTCTTC	TRBV6-1	TRBJ2-1	TRBD2	few
CSANSGTSGRSSYEQYF	TGCAGTGCCAATTCCGGGACTAGCGGGAGAAGCTCCTACGAGCAGTACTTC	TRBV20-1	TRBJ2-7	TRBD2	many
CASSQDRQGNGELFF	TGCGCCAGCAGCCAAGATCGCCAGGGTAACGGGGAGCTGTTTTTT	TRBV4-1	TRBJ2-2	.	.
CSARPAGLAGTYEQYF	TGCAGTGCTAGACCCGCGGGACTAGCGGGAACCTACGAGCAGTACTTC	TRBV20-1	TRBJ2-7	TRBD2	.
CAINPGDSQETQYF	TGTGCCATCAACCCAGGGGACAGCCAAGAGACCCAGTACTTC	TRBV10-3	TRBJ2-5	TRBD1	many
CASSSRDSDGYTF	TGTGCCAGCAGCTCCCGGGACAGCGATGGCTACACCTTC	TRBV7-2	TRBJ1-2	TRBD1	few
CASSLSGRETQYF	TGTGCCAGCAGCTTAAGCGGGAGAGAGACCCAGTACTTC	TRBV7-3	TRBJ2-5	TRBD2	hyperexpanded
CASRSGPYEQYF	TGTGCCAGCAGGAGCGGGCCCTACGAGCAGTACTTC	TRBV27	TRBJ2-7	.	few
CSARPERPRGYNEQFF	TGCAGTGCTAGACCGGAGCGGCCACGGGGCTACAATGAGCAGTTCTTC	TRBV20-1	TRBJ2-1	.	.
CASSVGTDTQYF	TGCGCCAGCAGCGTCGGGACTGATACGCAGTATTTT	TRBV5-1	TRBJ2-3	.	.
CSVDTGTHNEQFF	TGCAGCGTTGACACAGGGACCCACAATGAGCAGTTCTTC	TRBV29-1	TRBJ2-1	.	few
CASSGTGATDSPLHF	TGTGCCAGCTCGGGGACAGGGGCAACGGATTCACCCCTCCACTTT	TRBV18	TRBJ1-6	TRBD1	many
CASSDQTSGAQTQYF	TGTGCCAGCAGTGACCAGACTAGCGGTGCACAGACCCAGTACTTC	TRBV2	TRBJ2-5	TRBD2	few
CSARDGTIYEQYF	TGCAGTGCTAGAGATGGGACAATCTACGAGCAGTACTTC	TRBV20-1	TRBJ2-7	.	many
CASSIAGAAYNEQFF	TGTGCCAGTAGTATTGCCGGGGCGGCTTACAATGAGCAGTTCTTC	TRBV19	TRBJ2-1	.	few
CASSGLTSPNYGYTF	TGTGCCAGCAGCGGACTGACATCTCCTAACTATGGCTACACCTTC	TRBV5-4	TRBJ1-2	.	few
CASSYGGGSLLYQETQYF	TGTGCCAGCAGTTACGGAGGGGGATCGCTACTGTACCAAGAGACCCAGTACTTC	TRBV6-2/TRBV6-3	TRBJ2-5	.	many
CASTGGRNEKLFF	TGCGCCAGCACTGGAGGGCGAAATGAAAAACTGTTTTTT	TRBV10-2	TRBJ1-4	.	many
CASSPGLAGGASPDTQYF	TGTGCCAGCAGCCCGGGACTAGCGGGAGGCGCTAGCCCAGATACGCAGTATTTT	TRBV7-3	TRBJ2-3	TRBD2	few
CASRLVKGRQNQPQHF	TGTGCAAGTCGCTTAGTCAAGGGACGGCAGAATCAGCCCCAGCATTTT	TRBV12-2	TRBJ1-5	.	few
CASSFLAGETDTQYF	TGTGCCAGCAGTTTTCTAGCGGGAGAAACAGATACGCAGTATTTT	TRBV27	TRBJ2-3	TRBD2	.
CASSLRTGPYGYTF	TGTGCCAGCAGTTTGCGGACAGGTCCCTATGGCTACACCTTC	TRBV27	TRBJ1-2	TRBD1	few
CASSPFGLSNTGELFF	TGTGCCAGCAGCCCCTTTGGACTCTCGAACACCGGGGAGCTGTTTTTT	TRBV7-9	TRBJ2-2	.	few
CASSGRQGRIYNEQFF	TGTGCCAGCAGTGGGAGACAGGGGAGGATCTACAATGAGCAGTTCTTC	TRBV12-3/TRBV12-4	TRBJ2-1	TRBD1	many
CASSYREYQETQYF	TGTGCCAGCAGCTACAGGGAATACCAAGAGACCCAGTACTTC	TRBV11-2	TRBJ2-5	.	many
CASSPRTGDGYTF	TGCGCCAGCAGCCCAAGGACAGGGGATGGCTACACCTTC	TRBV5-1	TRBJ1-2	TRBD1	many
CASSQILWSKDEQFF	TGTGCCAGCAGTCAGATCCTATGGTCCAAGGATGAGCAGTTCTTC	TRBV11-2	TRBJ2-1	.	few
CASSAPDQNTEAFF	TGTGCCAGCAGTGCCCCAGATCAGAACACTGAAGCTTTCTTT	TRBV28	TRBJ1-1	.	many
CASSSDASTDTQYF	TGTGCCAGCAGCTCTGACGCTAGCACAGATACGCAGTATTTT	TRBV7-9	TRBJ2-3	.	many
CASNTIVASGEKGHNEQFF	TGTGCCAGCAACACCATCGTGGCTAGCGGGGAGAAGGGTCACAATGAGCAGTTCTTC	TRBV12-3/TRBV12-4	TRBJ2-1	TRBD2	many
CASSLRAGNPTNEKLFF	TGCGCCAGCAGCTTAAGGGCAGGGAACCCAACTAATGAAAAACTGTTTTTT	TRBV5-1	TRBJ1-4	.	few
CASSPAASDTMKQFF	TGTGCCAGCAGCCCGGCGGCTAGCGATACAATGAAGCAGTTCTTC	TRBV7-3	TRBJ2-1	.	few
CAISRTSGSSYEQYF	TGTGCCATCAGCAGGACTAGCGGGTCCTCCTACGAGCAGTACTTC	TRBV10-3	TRBJ2-7	TRBD2	few
CASSPDRGHGYTF	TGTGCCAGCAGCCCGGACAGGGGGCATGGCTACACCTTC	TRBV11-2	TRBJ1-2	TRBD1	many
CASSLGATSEQFF	TGTGCCAGCAGCTTAGGGGCTACAAGTGAGCAGTTCTTC	TRBV7-8	TRBJ2-1	.	many
CASSRTGSSYEQYF	TGTGCCAGCAGCCGGACAGGGAGCTCCTACGAGCAGTACTTC	TRBV6-6	TRBJ2-7	TRBD1	.
CASSSTGAGHDNEQFF	TGTGCCAGCAGCTCCACGGGGGCCGGACATGACAATGAGCAGTTCTTC	TRBV11-2	TRBJ2-1	.	.
CASSSSTGGAKLFF	TGTGCCAGCTCAAGTTCGACAGGAGGGGCAAAACTGTTTTTT	TRBV18	TRBJ1-4	.	.
CSAKGLAGDDTQYF	TGCAGTGCTAAGGGACTAGCGGGAGACGATACGCAGTATTTT	TRBV20-1	TRBJ2-3	TRBD2	many
CASSKLAGDTGELFF	TGTGCCAGCAGCAAACTAGCGGGAGACACCGGGGAGCTGTTTTTT	TRBV21-1	TRBJ2-2	.	many
CASSQSGAVKVGEQFF	TGTGCCAGCAGCCAAAGTGGAGCGGTAAAGGTGGGTGAGCAGTTCTTC	TRBV14	TRBJ2-1	.	many
CASSPYATGELFF	TGTGCCAGCAGCCCTTACGCCACCGGGGAGCTGTTTTTT	TRBV11-2	TRBJ2-2	.	many